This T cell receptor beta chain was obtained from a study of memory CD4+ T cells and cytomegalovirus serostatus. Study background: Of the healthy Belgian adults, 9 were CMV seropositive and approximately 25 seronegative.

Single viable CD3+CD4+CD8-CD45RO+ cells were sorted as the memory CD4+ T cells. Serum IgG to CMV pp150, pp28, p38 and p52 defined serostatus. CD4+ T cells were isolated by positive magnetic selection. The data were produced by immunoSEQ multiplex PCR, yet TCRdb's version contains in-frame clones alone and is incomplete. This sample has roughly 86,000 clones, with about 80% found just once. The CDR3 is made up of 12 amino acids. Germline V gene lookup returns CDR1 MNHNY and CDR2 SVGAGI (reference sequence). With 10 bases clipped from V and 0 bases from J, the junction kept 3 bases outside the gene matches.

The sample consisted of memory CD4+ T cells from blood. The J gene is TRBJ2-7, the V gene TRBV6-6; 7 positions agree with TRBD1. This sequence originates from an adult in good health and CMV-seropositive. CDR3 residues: CATTGVSYEQYF. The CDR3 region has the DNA TGTGCCACCACAGGGGTCTCCTACGAGCAGTACTTC.